Listed below are T cell receptor beta chains from one sample, sequenced in a study of blood T cell repertoires in COVID-19. Profiling relied on immunoSEQ multiplex PCR, and the TCRdb table lists in-frame clones only, not all of them. The sample has roughly 260,000 clones; about 89% are singletons. The sample taken for sequencing was PBMCs or T cells enriched from blood (not recorded which). These receptors were taken from a woman between 18 and 29 years old who had recovered from COVID-19. Each CDR3 is given with its conserved first and last residue. The D gene is left open where the match is weak.

d_call,v_call,j_call,cdr3_aa
TRBD1,TRBV27,TRBJ1-4,CASRPGQGAWTNEKLFF
NA,TRBV4-2,TRBJ2-3,CASSQVITDTQYF
NA,TRBV7-9,TRBJ1-1,CASSLRWEGTEAFF
NA,TRBV7-2,TRBJ1-1,CASSLVHRTNSREAFF
TRBD2,TRBV24-1,TRBJ2-1,CATSAGTSASSYNEQFF
TRBD1,TRBV19,TRBJ2-1,CASSKGTALSDEQFF
TRBD1,TRBV5-5,TRBJ1-2,CASSLVATGGNYGYTF
TRBD1,TRBV6-1,TRBJ2-7,CASSAQGQGASLDHYEQYF
NA,TRBV27,TRBJ2-3,CASSLGTGSARTQYF
NA,TRBV28,TRBJ2-5,CASRTAGWTQYF
NA,TRBV19,TRBJ2-3,CASSITVATGFTDTQYF
NA,TRBV3-1/TRBV3-2,TRBJ2-5,CASSQGRQETQYF
NA,TRBV28,TRBJ2-7,CAISNVGAGEQYF
NA,TRBV27,TRBJ1-5,CASSFVGAGNQPQHF
NA,TRBV29-1,TRBJ1-2,CSGRVPYTF
NA,TRBV6-4,TRBJ2-1,CASSDNPPFNEQFF
TRBD1,TRBV3-1/TRBV3-2,TRBJ1-5,CASSQGGRGRYEPQHF
NA,TRBV2,TRBJ2-5,CASKAGQETQYF
NA,TRBV5-4,TRBJ2-7,CASSLEATPGHEQYF
TRBD1,TRBV19,TRBJ2-2,CASSIDSNRDRGRLVSTGELFF
TRBD2,TRBV13,TRBJ2-5,CASSLGGLDQETQYF
NA,TRBV6-2/TRBV6-3,TRBJ1-2,CASSYSPGTSYGYTF
NA,TRBV11-2,TRBJ1-1,CASSSQGQLMNTEAFF
TRBD2,TRBV13,TRBJ2-3,CASSLGTSAPDTQYF
TRBD1,TRBV9,TRBJ1-2,CASSPHRTGGYGYTF
TRBD1,TRBV9,TRBJ1-1,CASSPMTGEGAFF
TRBD1,TRBV19,TRBJ1-1,CASSIPSRAGGRPEAFF